These 17 T cell receptor beta chains share one sample of origin, sequenced in a study of cytomegalovirus exposure and HLA in healthy donors. 60 Vbeta and 13 Jbeta primers were used in PCR. This table comes from immunoSEQ multiplex PCR, and its TCRdb copy is limited to in-frame clones, with some not included. Altogether about 89,000 clones are present, around 77% being singletons, with the ten largest covering about 3.8%. Source material: PBMCs. The receptors shown here come from a man aged 30 to 39 in good health and CMV-seronegative.

The gene calls are TRBV6-1 and TRBJ2-3; possible D gene TRBD1, 5 bases. Per germline, CDR1 MNHNS and CDR2 SASEGT. The CDR3 consists of 14 residues. Trimming took 4 bases from V and 1 from J, leaving 9 bases between them. CDR3 protein: CASSGGHRTDTQYF. CDR3 in DNA: TGTGCCAGCAGTGGAGGACATCGCACAGATACGCAGTATTTT.

The gene calls are TRBV18 and TRBJ1-5; no clear D gene. V lost 2 bases, J lost 5 bases, and 13 bases lay in between. The germline V gene encodes CDR1 KGHSH and CDR2 LQKENI. The CDR3 is 15 residues long. The CDR3 sequence is CASSPERARDQPQHF. DNA of the CDR3: TGTGCCAGCTCACCAGAGAGGGCAAGGGATCAGCCCCAGCATTTT.

The chain couples TRBV5-6 to TRBJ2-5, with 7 nucleotides matching TRBD1. This CDR3 region has 14 residues. V was clipped by 2 bases and J by 5 bases; unmatched bases: 6. Germline CDR1 is SGHDT and CDR2 is YYEEEE. CDR3: CASSLGDRVETQYF. CDR3 DNA sequence: TGTGCCAGCAGCTTAGGTGACAGGGTTGAGACCCAGTACTTC.

V and J are TRBV28 and TRBJ2-7; a possible D gene is TRBD1 (5 bases). V was trimmed by 6 bases and J by 1 base, leaving 13 bases between them. This CDR3 is 14 amino acids long. Germline lookup yields CDR1 MDHEN and CDR2 SYDVKM. The DNA for the CDR3 is TGTGCCAGCAGCGGACATTCGCCTTCCTACGAGCAGTACTTC. Translation: CASSGHSPSYEQYF.

V gene TRBV5-1 combines with J gene TRBJ2-1; maybe TRBD2 (5 bases). Germline V gene sequence: CDR1 SGHRS, CDR2 YFSETQ. The CDR3 consists of 12 residues. V was pared by 2 bases and J by 10 bases, with 10 bases between. The CDR3: CASSFVSGEQFF. The DNA for the CDR3 is TGCGCCAGCAGCTTTGTGAGCGGCGAGCAGTTCTTC. The entire variable domain, with the rest obtained from reference TRBV5-1 and TRBJ2-1, is as follows: KAGVTQTPRYLIKTRGQQVTLSCSPISGHRSVSWYQQTPGQGLQFLFEYFSETQRNKGNFPGRFSGRQFSNSRSEMNVSTLELGDSALYLCASSFVSGEQFFGPGTRLTVL.

V gene TRBV7-9 combines with J gene TRBJ2-2; the D is unclear. V lost 5 bases and J lost 1, with 8 bases in between. This CDR3 region has 14 residues. Germline lookup yields CDR1 SEHNR and CDR2 FQNEAQ (reference sequence). CDR3 DNA sequence: TGTGCCAGCAGCATCGAGCGGAACACCGGGGAGCTGTTTTTT. It codes for CASSIERNTGELFF.

The V gene is TRBV19, the J gene TRBJ2-6, with TRBD1 identical over 7 bases. Germline CDR1 and CDR2: LNHDA and SQIVND (reference sequence). The ends lost 7 bases at V and 0 bases at J; junction bases unmatched: 9. This CDR3 region has 17 residues. The CDR3 sequence is CASKTGQPASGANVLTF. The CDR3 region has the DNA TGTGCCAGTAAGACGGGACAGCCTGCCTCTGGGGCCAACGTCCTGACTTTC.

The CDR3 DNA sequence: TGTGCCAGCAGTCCCGGGACAGGGGTCTTCAATAGCAATCAGCCCCAGCATTTT. Encoded protein: CASSPGTGVFNSNQPQHF. V usage is TRBV28 and J usage is TRBJ1-5; 10 bases are shared with TRBD1. This CDR3 has 18 amino acids. The junction had 10 bases not matched to a gene; V was cut back by 5 bases and J by 0 bases. The germline V gene encodes CDR1 MDHEN and CDR2 SYDVKM.

The CDR3 here is CASSRGTTQETQYF. DNA of the CDR3: TGTGCCAGCAGCCGAGGGACAACCCAAGAGACCCAGTACTTC. The gene calls are TRBV28 and TRBJ2-5; D may be TRBD1 (6 bases). V was trimmed by 6 bases and J by 1 base, leaving 12 bases between them. CDR3 length equals 14 residues. CDR1 is MDHEN, CDR2 SYDVKM, per germline. The full variable domain, with the rest looked up from reference TRBV28 and TRBJ2-5, is DVKVTQSSRYLVKRTGEKVFLECVQDMDHENMFWYRQDPGLGLRLIYFSYDVKMKEKGDIPEGYSVSREKKERFSLILESASTNQTSMYLCASSRGTTQETQYFGPGTRLLVL.

The chain employs TRBV5-4 and TRBJ2-2; a weak D match, TRBD2 (5 bases). Deletions cut 1 base from V and 5 bases from J, with 9 bases between. Germline V gene data show CDR1 as SGHNT and CDR2 as YYREEE (reference sequence). This CDR3 has 14 residues. CDR3 DNA: TGTGCCAGCAGCTTGTGGAGGCCGACCGGGGAGCTGTTTTTT. Translation gives CASSLWRPTGELFF.

The rearrangement uses TRBV2 and TRBJ1-4; 8 bases agree with TRBD1. CDR3 length: 15 amino acids. CDR1 SNHLY and CDR2 FYNNEI come from the germline V gene. Trimming removed 8 bases from V and 7 bases from J; junction bases left unmatched: 12. The CDR3 here is CASSEGQGASEKLFF. The DNA of the CDR3 is TGTGCCAGCTCCGAGGGTCAGGGGGCCAGTGAAAAACTGTTTTTT.

This clone was seen more than once but under ten times. Different DNA sequences within this sample yield the same CDR3. V and J are TRBV5-4 and TRBJ1-4; 9 bases are a match to TRBD1. The V gene's germline CDR1 is SGHNT and CDR2 YYREEE (reference sequence). The junction had 5 bases not matched to a gene; V was cut back by 4 bases and J by 7 bases. The CDR3 length is 14 residues. The CDR3 spells CASSVQGAAEKLFF. DNA for the CDR3: TGTGCCAGCAGCGTACAGGGGGCGGCTGAAAAACTGTTTTTT.

The chain couples TRBV7-8 to TRBJ2-7; TRBD1 matches at 9 bases. Germline V gives CDR1 SGHVS, CDR2 FQNEAQ. CDR3 length: 15 residues. J lost 4 bases, V lost 5 bases, and 9 bases had no gene match. CDR3 region: CASSPWTGAEYEQYF. The CDR3 DNA is TGTGCCAGCAGCCCCTGGACAGGGGCCGAATACGAGCAGTACTTC.

The table lists this clone with a few counts. CDR3 region: CASSLMGGEQFF. The CDR3 region has the DNA TGTGCCAGCAGCTTAATGGGGGGTGAGCAGTTCTTC. This chain connects TRBV7-2 to TRBJ2-1, with D tentatively TRBD2 (6 bases). Deletions cut 2 bases from V and 9 bases from J, with 8 bases between. The CDR3 is 12 amino acids. CDR1 is SGHTA and CDR2 is FQGNSA in the germline V gene.

CDR3 coding DNA: TGTGCCAGCAGCTTGGCCTGGACAGGGGGCAGTGAAAAACTGTTTTTT. The encoded protein is CASSLAWTGGSEKLFF. The rearrangement joins TRBV5-6 to TRBJ1-4; 11 nucleotides line up with TRBD1. CDR1 and CDR2 (germline): SGHDT, YYEEEE. Unmatched junction bases numbered 5, after V lost 0 bases and J lost 7 bases. CDR3 length equals 16 residues.

This sequence joins TRBV6-1 and TRBJ1-4; D is unresolved. CDR3 length: 13 amino acids. The V end was cut by 1 base, the J end by 13 bases, with 13 bases between. CDR1 and CDR2 from the germline V gene are MNHNS and SASEGT. CDR3 nucleotide sequence: TGTGCCAGCAGTGAAGTAGCGCGGGCCAGACTGTTTTTT. Protein: CASSEVARARLFF.

This chain uses TRBV10-2 with TRBJ2-3; D perhaps matches TRBD1 (6 bases). CDR3 size: 14 residues. CDR1 is WSHSY and CDR2 is SAAADI in the germline V gene. The V end lost 2 bases, the J end lost 2 bases, and 8 bases lay between the germline ends. The CDR3 reads CASSEDRTTDTQYF. CDR3 in DNA: TGCGCCAGCAGTGAGGACAGGACCACAGATACGCAGTATTTT.